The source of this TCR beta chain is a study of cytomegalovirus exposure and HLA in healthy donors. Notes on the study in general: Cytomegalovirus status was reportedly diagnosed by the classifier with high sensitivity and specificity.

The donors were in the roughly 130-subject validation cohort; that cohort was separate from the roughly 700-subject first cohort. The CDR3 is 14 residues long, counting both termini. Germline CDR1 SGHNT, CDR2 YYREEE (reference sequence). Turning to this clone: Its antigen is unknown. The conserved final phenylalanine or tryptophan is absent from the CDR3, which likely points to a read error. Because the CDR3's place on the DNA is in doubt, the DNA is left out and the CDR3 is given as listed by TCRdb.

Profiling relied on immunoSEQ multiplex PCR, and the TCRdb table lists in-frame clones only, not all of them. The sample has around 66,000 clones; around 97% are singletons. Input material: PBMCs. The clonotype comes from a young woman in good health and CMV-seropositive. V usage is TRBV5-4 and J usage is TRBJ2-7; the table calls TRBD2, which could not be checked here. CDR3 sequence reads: CASSLAGTSGSNPL.